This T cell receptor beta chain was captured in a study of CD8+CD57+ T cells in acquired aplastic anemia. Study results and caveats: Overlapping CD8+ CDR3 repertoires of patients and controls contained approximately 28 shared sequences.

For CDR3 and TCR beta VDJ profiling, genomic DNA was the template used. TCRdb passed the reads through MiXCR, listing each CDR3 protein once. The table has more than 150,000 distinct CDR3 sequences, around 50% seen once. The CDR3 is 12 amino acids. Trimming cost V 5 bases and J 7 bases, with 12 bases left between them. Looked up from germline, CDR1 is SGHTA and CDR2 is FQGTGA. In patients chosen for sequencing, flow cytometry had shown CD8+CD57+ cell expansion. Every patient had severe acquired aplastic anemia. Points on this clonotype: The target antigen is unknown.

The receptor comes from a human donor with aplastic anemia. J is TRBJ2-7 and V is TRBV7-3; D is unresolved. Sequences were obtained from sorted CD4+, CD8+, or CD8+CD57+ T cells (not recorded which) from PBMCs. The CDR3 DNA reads TGTGCCAGCAGCCCCGACGGAAGAGAGCAGTACTTC. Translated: CASSPDGREQYF.